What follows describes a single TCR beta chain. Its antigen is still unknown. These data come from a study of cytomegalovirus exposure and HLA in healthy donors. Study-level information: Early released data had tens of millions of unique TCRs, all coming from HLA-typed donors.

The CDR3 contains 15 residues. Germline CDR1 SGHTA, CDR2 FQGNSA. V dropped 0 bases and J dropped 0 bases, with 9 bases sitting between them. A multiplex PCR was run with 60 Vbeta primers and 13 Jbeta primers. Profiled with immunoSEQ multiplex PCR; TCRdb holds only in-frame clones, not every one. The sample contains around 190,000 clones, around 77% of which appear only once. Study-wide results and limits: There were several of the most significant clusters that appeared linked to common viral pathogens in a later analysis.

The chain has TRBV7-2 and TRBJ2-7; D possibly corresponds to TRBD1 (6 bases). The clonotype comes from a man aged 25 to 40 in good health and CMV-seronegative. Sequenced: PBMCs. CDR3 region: CASSLATGSSYEQYF. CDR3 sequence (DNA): TGTGCCAGCAGCTTAGCAACAGGGAGCTCCTACGAGCAGTACTTC.